The 26 T cell receptor beta chains listed next were all sequenced from one sample in a study of blood T cell repertoires in COVID-19. The assay was immunoSEQ multiplex PCR, and TCRdb's table has in-frame clones only and misses some. The sample includes around 170,000 clones, around 90% of them seen just once. Sequences were obtained from peripheral blood. The receptors stem from a man in his 60s with acute or convalescent COVID-19.

This clone came up a few times. This chain joins TRBV27 and TRBJ1-5; the D is unclear. Germline V CDR1 and CDR2: MNHEY, SMNVEV (reference sequence). V was trimmed by 4 bases and J by 1 base, leaving 14 bases between them. This CDR3 is 16 amino acids long. The CDR3 nucleotides read TGTGCCAGCAGTTCTTCTAATACGGGGAGCAATCAGCCCCAGCATTTT. Translated: CASSSSNTGSNQPQHF.

As concerns this clone: This sample includes further DNA sequences coding for the same CDR3. The chain has TRBV24-1 and TRBJ1-1; possibly TRBD1 for D (6 bases). Germline V gene lookup returns CDR1 KGHDR and CDR2 SFDVKD. Trimming removed 2 bases from V and 0 bases from J, with 12 bases in between. This CDR3 spans 16 amino acids. This CDR3 is CATSDSSDRLNTEAFF. The CDR3, as DNA: TGTGCCACCAGTGATTCATCAGACAGGTTGAACACTGAAGCTTTCTTT.

This chain links TRBV18 with TRBJ1-6, with a weak D call TRBD1 (5 bases). The CDR3 spans 14 residues. Trimming removed 3 bases from V and 7 bases from J, with 10 bases in between. Germline V gene sequence: CDR1 KGHSH, CDR2 LQKENI. Written as DNA, the CDR3 is TGTGCCAGCTCACCGGGCCAGGGAAATTCACCCCTCCACTTT. It codes for CASSPGQGNSPLHF.

The chain couples TRBV5-1 to TRBJ1-1, with TRBD1 as a possible D gene (6 bases). Germline V gives CDR1 SGHRS, CDR2 YFSETQ. The CDR3 has 17 amino acids. Trimming shortened V by 4 bases and J by 1 base, and 20 bases separated the two germline ends. CDR3 nucleotides: TGCGCCAGCAGCCGTTTGCCAATACAGGGCCCGAACACTGAAGCTTTCTTT. Protein: CASSRLPIQGPNTEAFF.

The chain links TRBV21-1 to TRBJ1-3. TRBV21-1 is a known pseudogene. The length of the CDR3 is 17 residues. In nucleotides, the CDR3 is TGTGCCAGCAGCAAAGGGCCCTGTCGCGGCTCTGGAAACACCATATATTTT. Translated, it gives CASSKGPCRGSGNTIYF.

The V call is TRBV6-5, the J call TRBJ2-3, with 10 bases matching TRBD1. Losses at the gene ends were 2 bases for V and 5 bases for J; bases not matched to a gene: 1. Germline V lookup: CDR1 MNHEY, CDR2 SVGAGI. The CDR3 covers 14 residues. This CDR3 is CASSYGQGGDTQYF. CDR3 coding DNA: TGTGCCAGCAGTTACGGACAGGGGGGAGATACGCAGTATTTT.

This chain links TRBV18 with TRBJ2-1, with 8 bases lining up with TRBD2. CDR3 length equals 15 residues. Germline CDR1 reads KGHSH; CDR2 reads LQKENI. V lost 6 bases to trimming and J lost 6 bases; unmatched junction nucleotides: 10. This CDR3 reads CASSWGTSNANEQFF. DNA of the CDR3: TGTGCCAGCTCTTGGGGGACTAGTAACGCCAATGAGCAGTTCTTC.

The rearrangement joins TRBV29-1 to TRBJ2-1; 8 nucleotides line up with TRBD2. Germline CDR1 SQVTM, CDR2 ANQGSEA. V trimming: 2 bases; J trimming: 9 bases; junction bases outside the gene matches: 15. The CDR3 covers 16 residues. CDR3 in DNA: TGCAGCGTTGAACCTACTAGCGGCAACCTTTTAGGTGAGCAGTTCTTC. As protein: CSVEPTSGNLLGEQFF.

The rearrangement joins TRBV12-5 to TRBJ2-2; TRBD2 agrees at 10 bases. CDR3 length: 16 amino acids. CDR1 is LGHNT and CDR2 is FRNRAP in the germline V gene. Trimming at V came to 4 bases and at J to 0 bases, leaving 2 bases not matched to a gene. CDR3 residues: CASGWTSGTNTGELFF. CDR3 coding DNA: TGTGCTAGTGGTTGGACTAGCGGTACGAACACCGGGGAGCTGTTTTTT.

V and J are TRBV11-2 and TRBJ1-1, with 8 positions matching TRBD1. Germline CDR1 reads SGHAT; CDR2 reads FQNNGV. The CDR3 spans 14 residues. With V trimmed by 5 bases and J by 5 bases, 7 bases remained unmatched. The DNA for the CDR3 is TGTGCCAGCAGCCCGGACAGGGCGAGGACTGAAGCTTTCTTT. This translates into CASSPDRARTEAFF.

This clone has only a few counts. The chain is built from TRBV11-2 and TRBJ2-7, with 7 bases identical to TRBD1. CDR3 length: 14 residues. Germline V CDR1 and CDR2: SGHAT, FQNNGV. V was pared by 5 bases and J by 10 bases, with 14 bases of the junction left unmatched. Written as DNA, the CDR3 is TGTGCCAGCAGCCCCTTGGACAGGCCATACCATCAGTACGTC. As protein: CASSPLDRPYHQYV.

This chain links TRBV30 with TRBJ2-7; D might be TRBD2 (6 bases). Germline CDR1 reads GTSNPN; CDR2 reads SVGIG (reference sequence). The CDR3 sequence is 13 residues long. The germline V and J ends were trimmed by 2 bases and 2 bases, with 10 bases remaining between them. CDR3 nucleotides: TGTGCCTGGAGTTCGGGGGTGGCCTACGAGCAGTACTTC. This encodes CAWSSGVAYEQYF.

This clone was counted a single time. Different DNA sequences within this sample yield the same CDR3. The rearrangement joins TRBV6-2 or TRBV6-3 to TRBJ1-2, with unresolved D. The CDR3 runs 12 residues. Trimming cost V 5 bases and J 4 bases, with 8 bases left between them. Looked up from germline, CDR1 is MNHEY and CDR2 is SVGEGT. The CDR3 nucleotides read TGTGCCAGCAGTCGAGGTGGCTATGGCTACACCTTC. Protein product: CASSRGGYGYTF.

The chain joins TRBV11-3 to TRBJ2-5; D may be TRBD2 (6 bases). V shed 5 bases and J shed 5 bases, with 18 bases lying between them. The CDR3 runs to 15 residues. Germline CDR1 and CDR2: SGHNT and YENEEA. This chain's CDR3 is CASSLRDLGRETQYF. CDR3 bases: TGTGCCAGCAGCCTCCGGGACTTAGGGCGGGAGACCCAGTACTTC.

The V and J genes are TRBV3-1 (or the pseudogene TRBV3-2) and TRBJ1-1, with a possible D match to TRBD1 (5 bases). Trimming cost V 2 bases and J 3 bases, with 13 bases left between them. The CDR3 consists of 15 residues. In germline, CDR1 is LGHDT, CDR2 YNNKEL (reference sequence). The CDR3 loop is CASSQRTGGDTEAFF. The CDR3 DNA reads TGTGCCAGCAGCCAACGCACGGGGGGAGACACTGAAGCTTTCTTT.

This chain uses TRBV20-1 with TRBJ2-3; D not certain. Germline V gene sequence: CDR1 DFQATT, CDR2 SNEGSKA (reference sequence). This CDR3 has 11 amino acids. Between the trimmed V and J ends, which lost 4 bases and 3 bases, there was a span of 5 bases. The DNA of the CDR3 is TGCAGTGCTATCTCTACAGATACGCAGTATTTT. Amino acid sequence: CSAISTDTQYF.

This rearrangement joins TRBV30 to TRBJ2-7; 7 bases are a match to TRBD2. V lost 0 bases and J lost 2; bases outside the gene matches: 1. The CDR3 totals 13 residues. Germline lookup yields CDR1 GTSNPN and CDR2 SVGIG (reference sequence). CDR3 region: CAWSVRGAYEQYV. Written as DNA, the CDR3 is TGTGCCTGGAGTGTACGGGGGGCCTACGAGCAGTACGTC.

The chain has TRBV11-2 and TRBJ2-5, with a possible D match to TRBD1 (6 bases). V gave up 3 bases and J gave up 2 bases, with 13 bases separating them. Germline values: CDR1 SGHAT, CDR2 FQNNGV. This CDR3 has 15 residues. CDR3 sequence reads: CASSFRGQAQETQYF. The DNA for the CDR3 is TGTGCCAGCAGCTTTAGGGGACAAGCGCAAGAGACCCAGTACTTC.

The CDR3 sequence: CASSPTGVGYEQYV. CDR3 in DNA: TGTGCCAGCTCACCAACAGGGGTCGGGTACGAGCAGTACGTC. The chain carries TRBV18 and TRBJ2-7, with 7 bases matching TRBD1. The ends lost 2 bases at V and 4 bases at J; junction bases unmatched: 5. This CDR3 is 14 amino acids long. Germline V gene sequence: CDR1 KGHSH, CDR2 LQKENI.

The rearrangement uses TRBV27 and TRBJ2-6; no firm D call. The V and J ends lost 7 bases and 0 bases respectively, with 13 bases between them. The germline V gene encodes CDR1 MNHEY and CDR2 SMNVEV (reference sequence). This CDR3 is built from 16 residues. CDR3 sequence reads: CASKQSPSSGANVLTF. CDR3 nucleotide sequence: TGTGCCAGCAAACAGAGTCCGAGCTCTGGGGCCAACGTCCTGACTTTC. Looking up the rest from reference TRBV27 and TRBJ2-6 gives the full variable domain: EAQVTQNPRYLITVTGKKLTVTCSQNMNHEYMSWYRQDPGLGLRQIYYSMNVEVTDKGDVPEGYKVSRKEKRNFPLILESPSPNQTSLYFCASKQSPSSGANVLTFGAGSRLTVL.

The chain joins TRBV9 to TRBJ2-3; 10 nucleotides match TRBD2. The CDR3 runs 17 residues. CDR1 is SGDLS and CDR2 is YYNGEE in the germline V gene. V trimming: 4 bases; J trimming: 0 bases; junction bases outside the gene matches: 8. CDR3 region: CASSLSSGSTSTDTQYF. DNA for the CDR3: TGTGCCAGCAGCCTCTCTAGCGGGAGTACTAGCACAGATACGCAGTATTTT. Complete variable domain (other parts from reference TRBV9 and TRBJ2-3): DSGVTQTPKHLITATGQRVTLRCSPRSGDLSVYWYQQSLDQGLQFLIQYYNGEERAKGNILERFSAQQFPDLHSELNLSSLELGDSALYFCASSLSSGSTSTDTQYFGPGTRLTVL.

The V and J genes are TRBV5-1 and TRBJ2-7, with D possibly being TRBD1 (5 bases). The length of the CDR3 is 16 residues. Per the germline V gene, CDR1 is SGHRS and CDR2 is YFSETQ. V lost 0 bases to trimming and J lost 0 bases, with 13 bases between them. The CDR3 loop is CASSLAGPGSSYEQYV. CDR3 coding DNA: TGCGCCAGCAGCTTGGCAGGGCCCGGCAGCTCCTACGAGCAGTACGTC.

This chain connects TRBV7-6 to TRBJ2-5; 9 bases fit TRBD1. The CDR3 length is 18 residues. Germline CDR1 SGHVS, CDR2 FNYEAQ. V was clipped by 1 base and J by 4 bases; unmatched bases: 13. For the CDR3, the DNA is TGTGCCAGCAGCTTAGTGCCACCGGTAACAGGGGGCTTAGAGACCCAGTACTTC. Translating gives CASSLVPPVTGGLETQYF. Full variable domain (missing parts from reference TRBV7-6 and TRBJ2-5): GAGVSQSPRYKVTKRGQDVALRCDPISGHVSLYWYRQALGQGPEFLTYFNYEAQQDKSGLPNDRFSAERPEGSISTLTIQRTEQRDSAMYRCASSLVPPVTGGLETQYFGPGTRLLVL.

This sequence joins TRBV5-1 and TRBJ2-1; weak D call: TRBD2 (5 bases). CDR1 SGHRS and CDR2 YFSETQ come from the germline V gene. The CDR3 extends over 15 amino acids. V lost 0 bases and J 2 bases, leaving 9 bases between the germline ends. The DNA of the CDR3 is TGCGCCAGCAGCTTGGGAGGGCTGACCTACAATGAGCAGTTCTTC. Encoded protein: CASSLGGLTYNEQFF.

V usage is TRBV19 and J usage is TRBJ2-2; D uncertain. Germline V gives CDR1 LNHDA, CDR2 SQIVND (reference sequence). The CDR3 runs 13 residues. Between the trimmed V and J ends, which lost 1 base and 7 bases, there was a span of 7 bases. The CDR3 sequence: CASSIGVFGELFF. The CDR3 region has the DNA TGTGCCAGTAGTATAGGCGTTTTCGGGGAGCTGTTTTTT.

The rearrangement joins TRBV5-1 to TRBJ1-5; D is perhaps TRBD1 (5 bases). Between the trimmed V and J ends, which lost 4 bases and 9 bases, there was a span of 17 bases. The CDR3 is 14 residues long. Germline assignment: CDR1 SGHRS and CDR2 YFSETQ. CDR3 in amino acids: CASSGTAGGRPQHF. The CDR3 DNA reads as TGCGCCAGCAGCGGGACTGCCGGGGGAAGGCCCCAGCATTTT. The variable domain in full, with the rest retrieved from reference TRBV5-1 and TRBJ1-5, is KAGVTQTPRYLIKTRGQQVTLSCSPISGHRSVSWYQQTPGQGLQFLFEYFSETQRNKGNFPGRFSGRQFSNSRSEMNVSTLELGDSALYLCASSGTAGGRPQHFGDGTRLSIL.